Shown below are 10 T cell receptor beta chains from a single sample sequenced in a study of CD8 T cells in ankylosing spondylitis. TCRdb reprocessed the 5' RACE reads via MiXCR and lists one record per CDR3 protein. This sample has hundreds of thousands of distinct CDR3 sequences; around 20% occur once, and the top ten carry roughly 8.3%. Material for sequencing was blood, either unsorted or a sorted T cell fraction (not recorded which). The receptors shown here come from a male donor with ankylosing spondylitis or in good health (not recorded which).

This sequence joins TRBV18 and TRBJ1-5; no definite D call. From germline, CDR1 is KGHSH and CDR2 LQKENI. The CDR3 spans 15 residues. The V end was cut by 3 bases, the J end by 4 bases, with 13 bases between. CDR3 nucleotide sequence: TGTGCCAGCTCACCCCTCTCTGGCGGGAATCAGCCCCAGCATTTT. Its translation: CASSPLSGGNQPQHF.

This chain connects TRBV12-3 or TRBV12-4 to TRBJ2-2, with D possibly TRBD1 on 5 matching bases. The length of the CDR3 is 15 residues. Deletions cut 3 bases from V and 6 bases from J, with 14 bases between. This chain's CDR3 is CASSFPGKGAGELFF. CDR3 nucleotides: TGTGCCAGCAGTTTTCCAGGGAAGGGTGCCGGGGAGCTGTTTTTT.

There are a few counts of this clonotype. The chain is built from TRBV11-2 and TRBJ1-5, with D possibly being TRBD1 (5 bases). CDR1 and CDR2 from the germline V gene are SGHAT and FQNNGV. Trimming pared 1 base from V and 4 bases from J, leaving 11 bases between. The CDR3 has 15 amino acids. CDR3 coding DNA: TGTGCCAGCAGCTTAGCCGGGGACGGAAATCAGCCCCAGCATTTT. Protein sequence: CASSLAGDGNQPQHF. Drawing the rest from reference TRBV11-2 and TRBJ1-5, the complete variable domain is EAGVAQSPRYKIIEKRQSVAFWCNPISGHATLYWYQQILGQGPKLLIQFQNNGVVDDSQLPKDRFSAERLKGVDSTLKIQPAKLEDSAVYLCASSLAGDGNQPQHFGDGTRLSIL.

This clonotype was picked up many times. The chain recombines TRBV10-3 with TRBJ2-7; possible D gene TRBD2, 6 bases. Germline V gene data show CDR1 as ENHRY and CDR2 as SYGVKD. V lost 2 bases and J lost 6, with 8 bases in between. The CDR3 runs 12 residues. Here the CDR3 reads CAISEGGAEQYV. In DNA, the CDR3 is TGTGCCATCAGTGAGGGAGGGGCCGAGCAGTACGTC.

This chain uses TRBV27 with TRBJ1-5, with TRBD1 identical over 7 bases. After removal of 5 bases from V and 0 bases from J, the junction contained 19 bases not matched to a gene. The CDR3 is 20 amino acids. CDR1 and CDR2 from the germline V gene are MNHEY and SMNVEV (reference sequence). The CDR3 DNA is TGTGCCAGCAGTCCCGCGCACAGGGGTATTCGGTTATATAGCAATCAGCCCCAGCATTTT. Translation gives CASSPAHRGIRLYSNQPQHF.

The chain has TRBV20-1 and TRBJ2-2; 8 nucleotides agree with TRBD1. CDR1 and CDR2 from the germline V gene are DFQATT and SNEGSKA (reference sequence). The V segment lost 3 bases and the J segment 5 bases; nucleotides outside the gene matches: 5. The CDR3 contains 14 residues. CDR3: CSASRTGRTGELFF. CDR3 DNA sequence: TGCAGTGCTAGCAGGACAGGGCGAACCGGGGAGCTGTTTTTT.

Written as DNA, the CDR3 is TGCGCCAGCAGCTTGGAGTTCTCCTCCTACAATGAGCAGTTCTTC. Protein: CASSLEFSSYNEQFF. The gene calls are TRBV5-1 and TRBJ2-1, with no clear D. Germline CDR1 reads SGHRS; CDR2 reads YFSETQ. V dropped 0 bases and J dropped 0 bases, with 7 bases sitting between them. This CDR3 region has 15 residues. Drawing the rest from reference TRBV5-1 and TRBJ2-1, the complete variable domain is KAGVTQTPRYLIKTRGQQVTLSCSPISGHRSVSWYQQTPGQGLQFLFEYFSETQRNKGNFPGRFSGRQFSNSRSEMNVSTLELGDSALYLCASSLEFSSYNEQFFGPGTRLTVL.

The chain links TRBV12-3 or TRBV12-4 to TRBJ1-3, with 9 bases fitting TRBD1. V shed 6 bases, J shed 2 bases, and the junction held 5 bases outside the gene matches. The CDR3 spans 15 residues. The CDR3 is CASSGGQGAGNTIYF. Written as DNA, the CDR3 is TGTGCCAGCAGCGGGGGACAGGGCGCTGGAAACACCATATATTTT.

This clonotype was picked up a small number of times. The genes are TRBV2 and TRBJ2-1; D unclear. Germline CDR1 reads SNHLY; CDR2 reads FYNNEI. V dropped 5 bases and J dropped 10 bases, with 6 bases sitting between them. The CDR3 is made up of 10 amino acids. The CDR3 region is CASSLTEQFF. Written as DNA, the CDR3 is TGTGCCAGCAGTCTAACCGAGCAGTTCTTC.

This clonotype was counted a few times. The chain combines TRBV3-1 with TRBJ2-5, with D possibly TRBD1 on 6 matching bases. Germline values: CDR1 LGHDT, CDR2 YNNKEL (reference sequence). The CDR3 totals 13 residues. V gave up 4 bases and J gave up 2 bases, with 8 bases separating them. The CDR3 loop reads CASSRTEQETQYF. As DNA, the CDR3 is TGTGCCAGCAGCCGGACAGAGCAAGAGACCCAGTACTTC.